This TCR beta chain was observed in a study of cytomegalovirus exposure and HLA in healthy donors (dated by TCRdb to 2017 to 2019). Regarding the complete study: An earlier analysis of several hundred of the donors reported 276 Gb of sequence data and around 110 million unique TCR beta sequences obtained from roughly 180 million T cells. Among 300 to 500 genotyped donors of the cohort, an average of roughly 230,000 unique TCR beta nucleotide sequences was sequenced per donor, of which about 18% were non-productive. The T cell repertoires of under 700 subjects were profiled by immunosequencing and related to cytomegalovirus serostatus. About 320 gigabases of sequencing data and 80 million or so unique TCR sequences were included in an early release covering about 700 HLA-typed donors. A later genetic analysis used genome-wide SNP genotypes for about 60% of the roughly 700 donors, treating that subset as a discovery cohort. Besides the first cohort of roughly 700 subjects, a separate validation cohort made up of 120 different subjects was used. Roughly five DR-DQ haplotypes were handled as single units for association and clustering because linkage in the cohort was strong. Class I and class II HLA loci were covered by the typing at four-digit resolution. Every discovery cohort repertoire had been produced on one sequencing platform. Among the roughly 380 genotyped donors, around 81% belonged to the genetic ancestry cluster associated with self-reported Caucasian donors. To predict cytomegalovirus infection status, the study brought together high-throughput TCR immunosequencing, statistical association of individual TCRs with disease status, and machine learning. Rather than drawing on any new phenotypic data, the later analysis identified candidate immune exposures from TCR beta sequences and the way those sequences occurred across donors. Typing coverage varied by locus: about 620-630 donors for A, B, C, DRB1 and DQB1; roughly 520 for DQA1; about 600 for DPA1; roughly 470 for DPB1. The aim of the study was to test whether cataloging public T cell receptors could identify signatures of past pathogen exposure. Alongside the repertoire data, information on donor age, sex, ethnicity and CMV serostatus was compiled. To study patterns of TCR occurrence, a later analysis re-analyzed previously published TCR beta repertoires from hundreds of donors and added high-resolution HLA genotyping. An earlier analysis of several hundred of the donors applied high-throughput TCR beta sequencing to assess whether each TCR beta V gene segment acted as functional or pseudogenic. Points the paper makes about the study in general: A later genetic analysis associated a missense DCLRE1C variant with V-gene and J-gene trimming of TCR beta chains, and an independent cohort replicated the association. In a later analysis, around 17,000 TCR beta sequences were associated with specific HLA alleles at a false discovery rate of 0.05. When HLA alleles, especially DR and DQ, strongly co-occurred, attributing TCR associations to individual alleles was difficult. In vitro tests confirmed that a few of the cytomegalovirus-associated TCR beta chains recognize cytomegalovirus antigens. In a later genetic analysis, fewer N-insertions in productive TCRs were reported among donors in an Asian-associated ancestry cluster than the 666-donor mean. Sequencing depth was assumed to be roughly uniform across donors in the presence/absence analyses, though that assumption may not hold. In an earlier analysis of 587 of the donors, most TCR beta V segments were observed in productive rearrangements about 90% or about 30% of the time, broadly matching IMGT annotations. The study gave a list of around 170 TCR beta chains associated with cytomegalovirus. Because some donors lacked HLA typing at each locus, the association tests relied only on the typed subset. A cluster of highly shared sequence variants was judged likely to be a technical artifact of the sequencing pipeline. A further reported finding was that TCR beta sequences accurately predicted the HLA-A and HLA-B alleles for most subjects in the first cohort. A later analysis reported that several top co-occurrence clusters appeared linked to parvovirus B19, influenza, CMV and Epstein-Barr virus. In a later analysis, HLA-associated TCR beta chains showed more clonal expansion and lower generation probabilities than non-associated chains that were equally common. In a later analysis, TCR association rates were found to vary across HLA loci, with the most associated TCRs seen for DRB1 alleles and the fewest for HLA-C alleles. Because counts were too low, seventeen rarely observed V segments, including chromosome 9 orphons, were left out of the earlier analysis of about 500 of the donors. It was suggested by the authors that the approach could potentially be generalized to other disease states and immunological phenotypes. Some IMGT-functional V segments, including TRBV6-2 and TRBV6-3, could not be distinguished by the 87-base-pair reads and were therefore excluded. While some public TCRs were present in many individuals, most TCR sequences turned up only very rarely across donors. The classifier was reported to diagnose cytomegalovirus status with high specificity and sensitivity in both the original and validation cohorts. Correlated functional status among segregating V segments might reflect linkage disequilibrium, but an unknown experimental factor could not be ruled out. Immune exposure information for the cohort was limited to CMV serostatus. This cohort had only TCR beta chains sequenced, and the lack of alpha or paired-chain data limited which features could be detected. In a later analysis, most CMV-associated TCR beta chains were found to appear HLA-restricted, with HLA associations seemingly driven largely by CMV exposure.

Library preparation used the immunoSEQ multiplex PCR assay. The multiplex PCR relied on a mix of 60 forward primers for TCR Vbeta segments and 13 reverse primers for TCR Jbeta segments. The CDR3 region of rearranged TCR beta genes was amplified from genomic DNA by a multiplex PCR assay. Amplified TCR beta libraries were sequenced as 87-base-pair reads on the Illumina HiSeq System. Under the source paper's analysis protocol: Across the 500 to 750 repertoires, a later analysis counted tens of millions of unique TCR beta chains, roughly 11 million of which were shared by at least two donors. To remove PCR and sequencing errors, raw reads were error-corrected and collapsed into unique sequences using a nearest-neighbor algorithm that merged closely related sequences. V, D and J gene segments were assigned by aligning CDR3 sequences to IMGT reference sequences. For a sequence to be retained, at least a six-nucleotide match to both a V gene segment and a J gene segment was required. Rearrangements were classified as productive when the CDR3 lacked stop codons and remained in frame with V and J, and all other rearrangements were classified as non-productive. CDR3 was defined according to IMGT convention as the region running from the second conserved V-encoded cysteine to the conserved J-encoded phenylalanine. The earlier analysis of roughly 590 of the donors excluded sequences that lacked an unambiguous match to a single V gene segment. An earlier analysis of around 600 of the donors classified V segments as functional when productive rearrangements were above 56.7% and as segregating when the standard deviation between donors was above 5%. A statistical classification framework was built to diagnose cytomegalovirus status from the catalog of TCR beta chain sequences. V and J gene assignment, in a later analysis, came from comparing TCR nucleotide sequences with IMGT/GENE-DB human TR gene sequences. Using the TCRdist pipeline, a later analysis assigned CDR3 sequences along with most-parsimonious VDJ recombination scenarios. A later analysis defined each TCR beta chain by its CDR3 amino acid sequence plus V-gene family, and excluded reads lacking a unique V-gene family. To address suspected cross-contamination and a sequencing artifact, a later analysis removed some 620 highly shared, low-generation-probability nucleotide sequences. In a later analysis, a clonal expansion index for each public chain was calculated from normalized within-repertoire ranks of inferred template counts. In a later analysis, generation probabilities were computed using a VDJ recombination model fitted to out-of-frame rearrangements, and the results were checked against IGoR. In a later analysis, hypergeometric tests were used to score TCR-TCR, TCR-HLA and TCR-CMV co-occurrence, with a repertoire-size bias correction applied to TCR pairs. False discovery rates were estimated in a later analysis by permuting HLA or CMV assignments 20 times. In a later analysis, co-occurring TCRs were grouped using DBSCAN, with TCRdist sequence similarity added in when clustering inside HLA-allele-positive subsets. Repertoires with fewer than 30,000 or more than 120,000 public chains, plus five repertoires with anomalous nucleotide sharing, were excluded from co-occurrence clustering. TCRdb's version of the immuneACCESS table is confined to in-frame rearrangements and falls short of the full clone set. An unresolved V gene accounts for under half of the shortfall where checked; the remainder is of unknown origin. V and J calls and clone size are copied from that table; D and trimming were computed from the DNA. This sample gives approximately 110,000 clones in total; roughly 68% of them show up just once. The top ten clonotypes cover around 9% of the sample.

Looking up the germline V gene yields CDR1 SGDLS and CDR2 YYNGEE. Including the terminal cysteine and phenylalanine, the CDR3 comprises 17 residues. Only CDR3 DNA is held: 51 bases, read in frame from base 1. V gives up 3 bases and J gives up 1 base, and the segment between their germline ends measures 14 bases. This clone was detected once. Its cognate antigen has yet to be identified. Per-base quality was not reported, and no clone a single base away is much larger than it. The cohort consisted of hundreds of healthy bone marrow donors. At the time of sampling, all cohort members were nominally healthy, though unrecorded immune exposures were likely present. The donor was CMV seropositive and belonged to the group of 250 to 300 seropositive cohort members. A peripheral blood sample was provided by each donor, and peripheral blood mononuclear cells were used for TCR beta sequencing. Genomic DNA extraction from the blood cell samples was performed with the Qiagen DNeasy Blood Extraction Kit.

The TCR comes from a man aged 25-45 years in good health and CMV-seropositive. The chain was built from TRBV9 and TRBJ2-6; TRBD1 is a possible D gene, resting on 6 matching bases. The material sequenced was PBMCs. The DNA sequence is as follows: TGTGCCAGCAGCGGGGGACAAGAGGGATCTGGGGCCAACGTCCTGACTTTC. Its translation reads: CASSGGQEGSGANVLTF. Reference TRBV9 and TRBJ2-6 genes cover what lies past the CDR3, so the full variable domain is DSGVTQTPKHLITATGQRVTLRCSPRSGDLSVYWYQQSLDQGLQFLIQYYNGEERAKGNILERFSAQQFPDLHSELNLSSLELGDSALYFCASSGGQEGSGANVLTFGAGSRLTVL.